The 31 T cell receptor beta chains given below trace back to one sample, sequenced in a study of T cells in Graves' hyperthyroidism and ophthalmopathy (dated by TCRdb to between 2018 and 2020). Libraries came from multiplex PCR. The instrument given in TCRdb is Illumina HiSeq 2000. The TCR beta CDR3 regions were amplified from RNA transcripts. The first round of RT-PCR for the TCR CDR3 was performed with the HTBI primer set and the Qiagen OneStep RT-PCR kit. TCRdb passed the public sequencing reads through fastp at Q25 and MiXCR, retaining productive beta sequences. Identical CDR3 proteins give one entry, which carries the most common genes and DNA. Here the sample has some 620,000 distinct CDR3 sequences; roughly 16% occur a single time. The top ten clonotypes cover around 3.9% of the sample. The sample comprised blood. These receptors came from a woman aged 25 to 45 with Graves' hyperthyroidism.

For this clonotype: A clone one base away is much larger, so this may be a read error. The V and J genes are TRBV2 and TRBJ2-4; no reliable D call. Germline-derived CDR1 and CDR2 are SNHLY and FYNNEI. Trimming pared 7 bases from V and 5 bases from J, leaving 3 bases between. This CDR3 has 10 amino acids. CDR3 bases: TGTGCCAGCATCGAAAACATTCAGTACTTC. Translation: CASIENIQYF.

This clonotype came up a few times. The CDR3 loop reads CASSIARRYGYTF. The CDR3 coding sequence is TGTGCCAGTAGTATTGCGAGAAGGTATGGCTACACCTTC. V gene TRBV19 combines with J gene TRBJ1-2; D remains unclear. Trimming shortened V by 3 bases and J by 5 bases, and 10 bases separated the two germline ends. CDR1 LNHDA and CDR2 SQIVND come from the germline V gene (reference sequence). The CDR3 is made up of 13 amino acids.

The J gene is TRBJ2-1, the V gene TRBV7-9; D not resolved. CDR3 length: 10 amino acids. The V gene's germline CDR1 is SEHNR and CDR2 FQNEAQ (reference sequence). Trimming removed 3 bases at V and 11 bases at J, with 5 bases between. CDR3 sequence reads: CASSLRKQFF. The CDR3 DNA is TGTGCCAGCAGCTTGAGAAAGCAGTTCTTC.

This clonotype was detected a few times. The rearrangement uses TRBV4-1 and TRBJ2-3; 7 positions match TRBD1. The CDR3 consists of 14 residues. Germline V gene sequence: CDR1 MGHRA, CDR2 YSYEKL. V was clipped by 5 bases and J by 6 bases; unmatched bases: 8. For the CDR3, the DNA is TGCGCCAGCAGCAAAGGGGGCCCCCCCGATACGCAGTATTTT. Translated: CASSKGGPPDTQYF.

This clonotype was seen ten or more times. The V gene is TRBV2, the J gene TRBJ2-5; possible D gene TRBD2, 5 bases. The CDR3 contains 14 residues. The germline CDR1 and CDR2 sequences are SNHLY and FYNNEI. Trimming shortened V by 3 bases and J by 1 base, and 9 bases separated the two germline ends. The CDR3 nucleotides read TGTGCCAGCAGTGATGGGAGACTCCAAGAGACCCAGTACTTC. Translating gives CASSDGRLQETQYF.

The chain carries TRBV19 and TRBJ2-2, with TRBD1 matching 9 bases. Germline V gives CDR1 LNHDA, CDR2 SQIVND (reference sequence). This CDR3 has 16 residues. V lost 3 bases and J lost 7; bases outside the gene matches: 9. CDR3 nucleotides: TGTGCCAGTAGTATCGTTGGGACAGGGACATACGGGGAGCTGTTTTTT. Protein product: CASSIVGTGTYGELFF.

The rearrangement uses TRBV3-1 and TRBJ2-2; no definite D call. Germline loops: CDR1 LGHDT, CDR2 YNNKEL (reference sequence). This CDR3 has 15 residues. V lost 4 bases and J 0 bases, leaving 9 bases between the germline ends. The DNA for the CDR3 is TGTGCCAGCAGCCCTAGTACGGCGAACACCGGGGAGCTGTTTTTT. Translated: CASSPSTANTGELFF.

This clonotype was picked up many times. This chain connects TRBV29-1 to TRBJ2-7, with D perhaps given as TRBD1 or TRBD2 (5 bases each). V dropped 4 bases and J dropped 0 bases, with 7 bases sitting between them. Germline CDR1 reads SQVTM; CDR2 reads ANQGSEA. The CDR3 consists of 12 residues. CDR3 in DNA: TGCAGCGTTGTAGGGACCTCCTACGAGCAGTACTTC. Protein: CSVVGTSYEQYF.

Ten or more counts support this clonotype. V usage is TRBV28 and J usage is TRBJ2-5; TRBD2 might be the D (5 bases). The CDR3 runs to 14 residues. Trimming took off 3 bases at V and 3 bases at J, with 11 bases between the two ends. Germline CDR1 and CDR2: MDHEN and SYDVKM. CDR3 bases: TGTGCCAGCAGTTTGTCCGGGAAGAAAGAGACCCAGTACTTC. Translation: CASSLSGKKETQYF.

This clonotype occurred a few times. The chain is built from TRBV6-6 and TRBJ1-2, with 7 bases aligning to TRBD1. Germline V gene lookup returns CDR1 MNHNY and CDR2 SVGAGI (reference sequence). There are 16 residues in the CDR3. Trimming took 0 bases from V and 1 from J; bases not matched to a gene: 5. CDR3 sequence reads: CASSYSPQGLNYGYTF. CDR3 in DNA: TGTGCCAGCAGTTACTCGCCACAGGGGCTTAACTATGGCTACACCTTC.

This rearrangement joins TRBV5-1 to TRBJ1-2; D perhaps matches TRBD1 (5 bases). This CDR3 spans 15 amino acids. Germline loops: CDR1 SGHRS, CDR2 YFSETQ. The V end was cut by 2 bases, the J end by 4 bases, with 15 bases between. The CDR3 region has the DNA TGCGCCAGCAGCTTTACGGTATTTGGGACCTATGGCTACACCTTC. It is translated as CASSFTVFGTYGYTF.

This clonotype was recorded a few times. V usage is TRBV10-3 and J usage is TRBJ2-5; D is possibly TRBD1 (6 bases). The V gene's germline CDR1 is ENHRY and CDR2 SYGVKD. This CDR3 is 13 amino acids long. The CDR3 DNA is TGTGCTCAGAGCAGGGGAGTTGGAGAGACCCAGTACTTC. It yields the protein CAQSRGVGETQYF.

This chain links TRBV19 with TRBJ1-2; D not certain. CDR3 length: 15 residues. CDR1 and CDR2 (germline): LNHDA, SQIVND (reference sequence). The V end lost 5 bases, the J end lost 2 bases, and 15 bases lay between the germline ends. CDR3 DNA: TGTGCCAGTAGTTCCCGCGAGACACCCAACTATGGCTACACCTTC. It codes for CASSSRETPNYGYTF.

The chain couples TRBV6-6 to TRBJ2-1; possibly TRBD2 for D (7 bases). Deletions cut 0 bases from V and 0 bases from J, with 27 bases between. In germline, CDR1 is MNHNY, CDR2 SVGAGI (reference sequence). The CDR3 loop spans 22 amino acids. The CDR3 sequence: CASSYSGQGNLAVPSSYNEQFF. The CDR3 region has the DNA TGTGCCAGCAGTTACTCAGGGCAGGGGAATCTAGCGGTTCCCAGCTCCTACAATGAGCAGTTCTTC.

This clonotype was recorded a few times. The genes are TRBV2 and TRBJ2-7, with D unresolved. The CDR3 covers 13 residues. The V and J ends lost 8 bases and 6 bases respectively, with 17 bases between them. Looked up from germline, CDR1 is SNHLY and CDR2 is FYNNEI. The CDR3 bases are TGTGCCAGCCTCTTGGTAGGTTCGAGCGAGCAGTACTTC. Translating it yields CASLLVGSSEQYF.

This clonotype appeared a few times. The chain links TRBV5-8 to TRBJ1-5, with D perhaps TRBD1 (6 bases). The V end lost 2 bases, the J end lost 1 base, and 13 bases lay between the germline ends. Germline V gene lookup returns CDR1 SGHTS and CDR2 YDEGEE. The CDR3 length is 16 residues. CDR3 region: CASSFGGPLSNQPQHF. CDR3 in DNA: TGTGCCAGCAGCTTCGGGGGGCCCTTAAGCAATCAGCCCCAGCATTTT.

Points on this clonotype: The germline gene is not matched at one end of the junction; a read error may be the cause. DNA of the CDR3: TGTGCCAGCAGCTTCCTCTCCTCTAATTCACCCCTCCACTTT. Protein sequence: CASSFLSSNSPLHF. The V and J genes are TRBV7-6 and TRBJ1-6; no definite D call. The CDR3 sequence is 14 residues long. Germline V gives CDR1 SGHVS, CDR2 FNYEAQ.

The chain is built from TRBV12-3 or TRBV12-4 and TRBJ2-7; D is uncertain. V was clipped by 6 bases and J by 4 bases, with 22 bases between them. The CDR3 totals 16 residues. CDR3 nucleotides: TGTGCCAGCAGCCACGGAAGAGGTAGGGTTGGGTACGAGCAGTACTTC. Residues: CASSHGRGRVGYEQYF.

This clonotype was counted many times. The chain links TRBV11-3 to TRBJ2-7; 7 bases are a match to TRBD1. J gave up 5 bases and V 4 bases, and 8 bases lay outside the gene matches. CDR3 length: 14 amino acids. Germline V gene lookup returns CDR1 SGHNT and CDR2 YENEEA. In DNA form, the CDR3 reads TGTGCCAGCAGCTCAGACAGGGTGAGGAACGAGCAGTACTTC. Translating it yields CASSSDRVRNEQYF.

The CDR3: CAWRGQGENQPQHF. Here the CDR3 DNA reads TGTGCCTGGAGGGGACAGGGGGAAAATCAGCCCCAGCATTTT. The gene calls are TRBV30 and TRBJ1-5, with TRBD1 matching over 11 bases. The germline V gene encodes CDR1 GTSNPN and CDR2 SVGIG (reference sequence). V dropped 3 bases and J dropped 4; count of bases not matched to a gene: 2. The CDR3 has 14 residues. Looking up the rest from reference TRBV30 and TRBJ1-5 gives the full variable domain: SQTIHQWPATLVQPVGSPLSLECTVEGTSNPNLYWYRQAAGRGLQLLFYSVGIGQISSEVPQNLSASRPQDRQFILSSKKLLLSDSGFYLCAWRGQGENQPQHFGDGTRLSIL.

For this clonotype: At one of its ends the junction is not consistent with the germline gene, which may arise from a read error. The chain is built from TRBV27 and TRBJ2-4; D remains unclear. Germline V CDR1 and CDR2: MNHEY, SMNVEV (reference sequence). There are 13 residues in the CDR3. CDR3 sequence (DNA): TGTGCCACCAGTGGGGATGGCGGAAACATTCAGTACTTC. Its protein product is CATSGDGGNIQYF.

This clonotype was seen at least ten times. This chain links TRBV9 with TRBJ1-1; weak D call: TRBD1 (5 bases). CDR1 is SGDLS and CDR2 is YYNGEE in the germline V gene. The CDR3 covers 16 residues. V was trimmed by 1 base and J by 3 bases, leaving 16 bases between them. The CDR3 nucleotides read TGTGCCAGCAGCGTACCCAGGGACGGAAAGGACACTGAAGCTTTCTTT. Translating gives CASSVPRDGKDTEAFF.

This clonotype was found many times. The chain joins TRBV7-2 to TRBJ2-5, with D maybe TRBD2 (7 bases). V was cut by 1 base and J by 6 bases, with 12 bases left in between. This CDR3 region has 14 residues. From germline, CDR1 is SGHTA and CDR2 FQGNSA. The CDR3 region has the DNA TGTGCCAGCAGCTTAGGGCGGGGGCAACAGACCCAGTACTTC. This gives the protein CASSLGRGQQTQYF.

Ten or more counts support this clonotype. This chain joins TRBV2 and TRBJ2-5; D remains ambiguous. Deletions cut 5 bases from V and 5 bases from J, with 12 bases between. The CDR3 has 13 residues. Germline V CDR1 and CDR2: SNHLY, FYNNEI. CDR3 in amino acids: CASSNHHGETQYF. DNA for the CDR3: TGTGCCAGCAGTAACCACCACGGGGAGACCCAGTACTTC. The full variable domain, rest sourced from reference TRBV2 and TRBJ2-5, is EPEVTQTPSHQVTQMGQEVILRCVPISNHLYFYWYRQILGQKVEFLVSFYNNEISEKSEIFDDQFSVERPDGSNFTLKIRSTKLEDSAMYFCASSNHHGETQYFGPGTRLLVL.

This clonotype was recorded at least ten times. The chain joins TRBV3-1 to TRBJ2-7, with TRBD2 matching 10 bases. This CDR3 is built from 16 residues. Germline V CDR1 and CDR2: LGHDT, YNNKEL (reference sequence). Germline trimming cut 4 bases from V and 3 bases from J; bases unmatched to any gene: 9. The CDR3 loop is CASSPGLAEASYEQYF. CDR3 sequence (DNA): TGTGCCAGCAGCCCCGGACTAGCGGAGGCCAGCTACGAGCAGTACTTC.

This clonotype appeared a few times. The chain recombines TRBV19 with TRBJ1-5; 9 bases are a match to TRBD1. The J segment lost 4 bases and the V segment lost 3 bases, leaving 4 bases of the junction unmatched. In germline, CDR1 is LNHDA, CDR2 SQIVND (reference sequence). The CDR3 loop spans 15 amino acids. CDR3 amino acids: CASSIPGTGNQPQHF. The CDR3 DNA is TGTGCCAGTAGTATTCCCGGGACAGGGAATCAGCCCCAGCATTTT.

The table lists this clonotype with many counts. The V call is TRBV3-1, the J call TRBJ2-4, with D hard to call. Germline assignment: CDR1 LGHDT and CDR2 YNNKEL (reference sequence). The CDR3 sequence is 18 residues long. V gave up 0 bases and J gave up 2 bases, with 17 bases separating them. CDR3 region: CASSQDGSWAGTKNIQYF. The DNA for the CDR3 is TGTGCCAGCAGCCAAGATGGATCGTGGGCAGGAACCAAAAACATTCAGTACTTC.

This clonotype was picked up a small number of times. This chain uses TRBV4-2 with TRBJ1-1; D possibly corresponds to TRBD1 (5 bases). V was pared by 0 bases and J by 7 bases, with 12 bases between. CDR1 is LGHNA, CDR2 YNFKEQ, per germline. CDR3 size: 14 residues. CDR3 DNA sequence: TGTGCCAGCAGCCAAGAACTTCGGGGCTTTGAAGCTTTCTTT. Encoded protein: CASSQELRGFEAFF.

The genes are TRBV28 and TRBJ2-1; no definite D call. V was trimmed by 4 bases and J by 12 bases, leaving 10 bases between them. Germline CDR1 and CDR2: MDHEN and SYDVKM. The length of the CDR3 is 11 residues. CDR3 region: CASSSLDGQFF. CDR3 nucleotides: TGTGCCAGCAGTTCGCTCGACGGGCAGTTCTTC.

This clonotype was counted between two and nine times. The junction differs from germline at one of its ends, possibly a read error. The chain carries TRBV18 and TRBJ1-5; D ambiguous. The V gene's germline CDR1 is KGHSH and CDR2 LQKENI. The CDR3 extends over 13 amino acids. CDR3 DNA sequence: TGTGCCAGCTCAACAACTGGATATCAGTCCCAGCATTTT. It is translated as CASSTTGYQSQHF.

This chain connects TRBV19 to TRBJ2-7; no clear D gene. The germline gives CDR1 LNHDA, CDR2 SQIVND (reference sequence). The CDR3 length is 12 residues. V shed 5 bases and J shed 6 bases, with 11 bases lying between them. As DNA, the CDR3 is TGTGCCAGTAGTGGGTGGAGCCGCGAGCAGTACTTC. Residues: CASSGWSREQYF.